The sequence of this T cell receptor (beta chain) was determined in a study of CD8 T cell repertoires and HIV-1 epitope variants. Study details: Controls were a CMV, EBV and flu pool, Ebola AY9, and no peptide. Notes on the study in general: No clonotypes responded to the TAALDMSHF plasma variant; four to six recognized KF9, one HW9. This assay reports beta chains of antigen-expanded cells, not T cell function.

Notes on this clone: Antigen unknown.

The length of the CDR3 is 15 residues. Clones were read by immunoSEQ multiplex PCR, and TCRdb kept only the in-frame ones, dropping some. Seen here are around 2,000 clones, 60% to 85% observed once, and the top ten hold roughly 44%. The sequenced sample consisted of cultured CD8+ T cells derived from PBMCs. This clonotype was obtained from a male donor with HIV. The J gene is TRBJ2-1, the V gene TRBV21-1; the table's TRBD2 call for D was not verified on the DNA. TRBV21-1 is described as a pseudogene. The CDR3 sequence: CASSKEGLSYNEQFF. The CDR3, as DNA: TGTGCCAGCAGCAAGGAGGGTCTCTCCTACAATGAGCAGTTCTTC.